The 2 T cell receptor beta chains listed next were all sequenced from one sample in a study of shared clonotypes between healthy human individuals. Clones were sequenced by immunoSEQ multiplex PCR, and TCRdb holds only the in-frame ones, with some missing. The sample yields some 500,000 clones, approximately 95% seen once. Material for sequencing was naive CD4+ T cells sorted from blood. The subset was: CD45RA+ positively selected. Receptors were obtained from a woman in her twenties or thirties in good health.

The chain carries TRBV28 and TRBJ1-2; D might be TRBD1 (6 bases). Trimming removed 6 bases at V and 5 bases at J, with 16 bases between. The CDR3 consists of 14 residues. CDR1 MDHEN and CDR2 SYDVKM come from the germline V gene. CDR3: CASSDPGHVYGYTF. As DNA, the CDR3 is TGTGCCAGCAGCGACCCGGGACACGTGTATGGCTACACCTTC.

The gene calls are TRBV7-9 and TRBJ1-4, with D hard to call. V was clipped by 5 bases and J by 4 bases, with 14 bases between them. In germline, CDR1 is SEHNR, CDR2 FQNEAQ (reference sequence). The CDR3 runs to 15 residues. The CDR3 sequence: CASSMPRVVNEKLFF. The CDR3 DNA is TGTGCCAGCAGCATGCCCCGGGTGGTTAATGAAAAACTGTTTTTT.